This T cell receptor beta chain was profiled in a study of CD8 T cell repertoires and HIV-1 epitope variants. Study at large: Controls were a CMV, EBV and flu peptide pool, Ebola AY9 negative control, and no-peptide well.

Libraries were prepared by immunoSEQ multiplex PCR; TCRdb keeps only in-frame clonotypes and omits some of them. The data contain just under 3,500 clones, around 60% of them singletons. For this clone: Its antigen is unidentified.

Study-wide points: No clonotypes responded to the TAALDMSHF plasma variant; 4 or 5 recognized KF9, one HW9.

The CDR3 is 14 residues long. V shed 3 bases and J 4 bases; nucleotides not matched to a gene: 3. Germline CDR1 is MDHEN and CDR2 is SYDVKM. Sequencing input: cultured CD8+ T cells derived from PBMCs. This TCR derives from a male donor with HIV. The chain links TRBV28 to TRBJ1-5, with 7 bases lining up with TRBD1. This CDR3 is CASSFDRVNQPQHF. The CDR3 DNA is TGTGCCAGCAGTTTTGACAGGGTGAATCAGCCCCAGCATTTT.